The clone carrying this TCR beta chain was counted a few times. The data were obtained in a study of T cells in Graves' hyperthyroidism and ophthalmopathy. CDR1 MNHEY and CDR2 SVGAGI come from the germline V gene. Trimming took 0 bases from V and 0 from J, leaving 15 bases between them. The CDR3 length is 18 residues. Using RNA transcripts as the source, TCR beta CDR3 regions were amplified. First-round RT-PCR of the TCR CDR3 relied on the HTBI primer set. One entry per CDR3 protein, called by TCRdb with MiXCR from the multiplex PCR reads. The sample comprises 300,000 to 500,000 distinct CDR3 sequences, about 14% of which are singletons, and 28% rests with the top ten.

Sequencing input: blood. The source of this sequence is a man in his forties or fifties with Graves' ophthalmopathy. This chain connects TRBV6-5 to TRBJ1-5, with D maybe TRBD1 (5 bases). The CDR3 region has the DNA TGTGCCAGCAGTTACTCTTCCCCCGGGGGGTTTAGCAATCAGCCCCAGCATTTT. Amino acids: CASSYSSPGGFSNQPQHF.